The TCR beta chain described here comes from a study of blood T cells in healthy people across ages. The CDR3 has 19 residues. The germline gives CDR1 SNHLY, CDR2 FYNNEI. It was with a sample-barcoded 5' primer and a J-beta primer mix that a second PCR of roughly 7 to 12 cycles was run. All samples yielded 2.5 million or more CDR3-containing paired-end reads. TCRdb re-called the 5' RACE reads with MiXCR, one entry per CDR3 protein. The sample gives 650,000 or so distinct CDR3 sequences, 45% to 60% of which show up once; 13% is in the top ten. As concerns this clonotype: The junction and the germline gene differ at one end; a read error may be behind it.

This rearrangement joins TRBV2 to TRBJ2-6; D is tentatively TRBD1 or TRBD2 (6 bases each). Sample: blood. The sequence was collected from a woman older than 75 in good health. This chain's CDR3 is CASSDRIGGWGSGANFLTF. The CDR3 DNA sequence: TGTGCCAGCAGTGATCGCATCGGGGGCTGGGGCTCTGGGGCCAACTTCCTGACTTTC.